A single sample is the source of the 19 T cell receptor beta chains below, sequenced in a study of T cell changes during pregnancy in multiple sclerosis. Profiled with immunoSEQ multiplex PCR; TCRdb holds only in-frame clones, not every one. The table has about 35,000 clones, about nine tenths seen once. Sequences were derived from CD4+ T cells from peripheral blood mononuclear cells, sampled after pregnancy. Receptors were obtained from a female donor in good health, enrolled as a control in a pregnancy study.

The CDR3 loop is CASSPFLGAGETQYF. The CDR3 DNA is TGTGCCAGCAGTCCCTTTTTAGGGGCGGGGGAGACCCAGTACTTC. The chain carries TRBV28 and TRBJ2-5, with D perhaps matching TRBD2 (6 bases). The CDR3 has 15 residues. Germline V gene sequence: CDR1 MDHEN, CDR2 SYDVKM. Trimming took off 5 bases at V and 5 bases at J, with 18 bases between the two ends.

The chain employs TRBV11-2 and TRBJ2-7; a possible D gene is TRBD1 (6 bases). V lost 5 bases to trimming and J lost 2 bases, with 22 bases between them. This CDR3 has 17 amino acids. Germline CDR1 is SGHAT and CDR2 is FQNNGV. The CDR3 loop is CASSPHTQGMLTYEQYF. The CDR3 DNA reads TGTGCCAGCAGCCCTCATACACAGGGAATGTTGACCTACGAGCAGTACTTC. Supplemented by reference TRBV11-2 and TRBJ2-7, the full variable domain reads EAGVAQSPRYKIIEKRQSVAFWCNPISGHATLYWYQQILGQGPKLLIQFQNNGVVDDSQLPKDRFSAERLKGVDSTLKIQPAKLEDSAVYLCASSPHTQGMLTYEQYFGPGTRLTVT.

This clone is labeled as medium-sized. The chain employs TRBV19 and TRBJ2-7; 14 positions agree with TRBD2. Germline CDR1 LNHDA, CDR2 SQIVND (reference sequence). V dropped 3 bases and J dropped 5; count of bases not matched to a gene: 6. The CDR3 length is 16 residues. CDR3 region: CASSMGLAGARDEQYF. CDR3 in DNA: TGTGCCAGTAGTATGGGACTAGCGGGGGCCAGGGACGAGCAGTACTTC.

The chain couples TRBV12-5 to TRBJ2-1; TRBD2 matches 12 bases. V gave up 6 bases and J gave up 0 bases; unmatched junction bases: 6. CDR1 and CDR2 (germline): LGHNT, FRNRAP. The CDR3 consists of 17 residues. The chain's CDR3 is CASGPRLAGASYNEQFF. CDR3 nucleotide sequence: TGTGCTAGTGGCCCCCGACTAGCGGGGGCCTCCTACAATGAGCAGTTCTTC.

The chain links TRBV19 to TRBJ1-5; D not certain. The CDR3 extends over 14 amino acids. From germline, CDR1 is LNHDA and CDR2 SQIVND (reference sequence). Trimming left V 7 bases short and J 4 bases short, with 14 bases between. Written as DNA, the CDR3 is TGTGCCAGTAAGCGGCAGGTCCAAAATCAGCCCCAGCATTTT. This translates into CASKRQVQNQPQHF.

The chain carries TRBV29-1 and TRBJ2-7; 9 bases map to TRBD1. The J segment lost 7 bases and the V segment lost 6 bases, leaving 16 bases of the junction unmatched. Germline CDR1 and CDR2: SQVTM and ANQGSEA. The CDR3 has 15 amino acids. This CDR3 is CSVRRTGDKGQEQYF. In DNA, the CDR3 is TGCAGCGTCCGTAGGACAGGGGACAAAGGTCAAGAGCAGTACTTC.

The rearrangement joins TRBV2 to TRBJ1-6, with 7 bases lining up with TRBD1. J lost 10 bases, V lost 0 bases, and 9 bases had no gene match. The CDR3 covers 16 residues. Germline V gives CDR1 SNHLY, CDR2 FYNNEI. The CDR3 protein is CASSEALSGGRSPLHF. The CDR3 DNA follows: TGTGCCAGCAGTGAAGCGCTTTCAGGGGGAAGGTCACCCCTCCACTTT.

The V call is TRBV5-1, the J call TRBJ2-3; 10 bases agree with TRBD1. The CDR3 has 16 amino acids. CDR1 SGHRS and CDR2 YFSETQ come from the germline V gene. V was pared by 4 bases and J by 3 bases, with 8 bases of the junction left unmatched. The CDR3 region is CASSNRQGARTDTQYF. The CDR3 DNA reads as TGCGCCAGCAGCAACCGACAGGGGGCAAGGACAGATACGCAGTATTTT.

The V and J genes are TRBV29-1 and TRBJ2-6; D remains unclear. CDR3 size: 13 residues. Germline V gives CDR1 SQVTM, CDR2 ANQGSEA. With 2 bases removed from V and 1 base from J, the gap between germline ends came to 3 bases. The DNA of the CDR3 is TGCAGCGTTGAACCTTCTGGGGCCAACGTCCTGACTTTC. Translating gives CSVEPSGANVLTF.

V is TRBV7-9 and J is TRBJ2-6; 11 bases line up with TRBD2. The CDR3 runs to 19 residues. Trimming at V came to 5 bases and at J to 0 bases, leaving 9 bases not matched to a gene. CDR1 and CDR2 from the germline V gene are SEHNR and FQNEAQ (reference sequence). CDR3 residues: CASSRIAGGLDSGANVLTF. CDR3 nucleotide sequence: TGTGCCAGCAGCCGGATAGCGGGAGGGTTAGACTCTGGGGCCAACGTCCTGACTTTC.

The chain recombines TRBV5-1 with TRBJ1-1; weak D call: TRBD1 (6 bases). This CDR3 is built from 14 residues. With 2 bases removed from V and 0 bases from J, the gap between germline ends came to 8 bases. Germline V gene sequence: CDR1 SGHRS, CDR2 YFSETQ. The CDR3, as DNA: TGCGCCAGCAGCTTAGGGGGTATGAACACTGAAGCTTTCTTT. The encoded protein is CASSLGGMNTEAFF.

This rearrangement joins TRBV18 to TRBJ2-5, with 9 bases matching TRBD2. The CDR3 runs to 16 residues. V lost 3 bases and J lost 2; bases outside the gene matches: 7. From germline, CDR1 is KGHSH and CDR2 LQKENI. In DNA form, the CDR3 reads TGTGCCAGCTCACCCCGCGGACTAGCGTCTCAAGAGACCCAGTACTTC. It codes for CASSPRGLASQETQYF.

V and J are TRBV19 and TRBJ2-4, with D possibly being TRBD2 (6 bases). The germline gives CDR1 LNHDA, CDR2 SQIVND (reference sequence). Trimming shortened V by 7 bases and J by 0 bases, and 10 bases separated the two germline ends. The CDR3 loop spans 14 amino acids. This CDR3 is CASTQGLAKNIQYF. CDR3 coding DNA: TGTGCCAGTACCCAGGGACTAGCCAAAAACATTCAGTACTTC.

The chain couples TRBV4-1 to TRBJ1-2; D is undetermined. Germline values: CDR1 MGHRA, CDR2 YSYEKL. The V gene lost 3 bases and the J gene lost 3 bases, with 5 bases spanning the gap. CDR3 length equals 12 residues. Here the CDR3 DNA reads TGCGCCAGCAGCCAGGCAGACTATGGCTACACCTTC. Encoded protein: CASSQADYGYTF.

Note on this clone: No DNA is shown, since the ends of the CDR3 on it are uncertain; the CDR3 is the one TCRdb lists. The chain has TRBV21-1 and TRBJ2-1; the listed D gene, TRBD2, was not tested against the DNA. TRBV21-1 is shown as a pseudogene. The CDR3 comprises 14 residues, both ends counted. The CDR3 region is CASSKVAGGNEQFF.

This chain uses TRBV7-6 with TRBJ2-2; tentatively, D is TRBD2 (5 bases). Germline values: CDR1 SGHVS, CDR2 FNYEAQ. V lost 7 bases, J lost 4 bases, and 25 bases lay in between. CDR3 length: 18 amino acids. CDR3 loop: CASTKTLTGTHSTGELFF. CDR3 nucleotide sequence: TGTGCCAGCACCAAGACTCTAACGGGAACCCATTCCACCGGGGAGCTGTTTTTT.

The V gene is TRBV27, the J gene TRBJ1-5, with 9 bases that match TRBD1. The junction had 8 bases not matched to a gene; V was cut back by 6 bases and J by 5 bases. CDR1 is MNHEY, CDR2 SMNVEV, per germline (reference sequence). This CDR3 region has 15 residues. CDR3 nucleotide sequence: TGTGCCAGCAGAGAGACAGGGGGGATCTATCAGCCCCAGCATTTT. As protein: CASRETGGIYQPQHF.

The chain employs TRBV4-2 and TRBJ2-3; 9 nucleotides match TRBD2. This CDR3 is 17 amino acids long. Germline values: CDR1 LGHNA, CDR2 YNFKEQ. J was trimmed by 7 bases and V by 0 bases; bases with no gene match: 11. Here the CDR3 DNA reads TGTGCCAGCAGCCAAGATAATGGCGGGAGGGCCGGAAATACGCAGTATTTT. Translating it yields CASSQDNGGRAGNTQYF.

This clone appeared a single time. The chain carries TRBV7-8 and TRBJ2-2, with D perhaps TRBD2 (6 bases). Germline CDR1 and CDR2: SGHVS and FQNEAQ. This CDR3 is 14 amino acids long. Trimming shortened V by 7 bases and J by 7 bases, and 16 bases separated the two germline ends. The CDR3 spells CASTETGRNGELFF. CDR3 DNA sequence: TGTGCCAGCACCGAGACGGGGAGGAACGGGGAGCTGTTTTTT.